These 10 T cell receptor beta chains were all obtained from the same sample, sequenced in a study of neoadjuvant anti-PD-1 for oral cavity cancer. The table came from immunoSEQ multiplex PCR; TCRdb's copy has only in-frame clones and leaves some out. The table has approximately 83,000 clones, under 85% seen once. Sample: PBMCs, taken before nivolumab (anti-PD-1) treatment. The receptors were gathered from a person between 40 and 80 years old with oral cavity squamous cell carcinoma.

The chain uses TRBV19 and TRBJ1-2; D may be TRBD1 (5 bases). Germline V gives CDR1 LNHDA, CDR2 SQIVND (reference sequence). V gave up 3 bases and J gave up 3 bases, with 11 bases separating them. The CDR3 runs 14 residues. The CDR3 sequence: CASSMVWGDYGYTF. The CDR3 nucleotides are TGTGCCAGTAGTATGGTATGGGGGGACTATGGCTACACCTTC.

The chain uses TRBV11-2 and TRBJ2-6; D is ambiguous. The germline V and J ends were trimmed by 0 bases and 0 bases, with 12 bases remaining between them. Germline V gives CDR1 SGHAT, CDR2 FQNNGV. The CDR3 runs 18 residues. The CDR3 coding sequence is TGTGCCAGCAGCTTAGATCCGATCGGCTTCTCTGGGGCCAACGTCCTGACTTTC. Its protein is CASSLDPIGFSGANVLTF.

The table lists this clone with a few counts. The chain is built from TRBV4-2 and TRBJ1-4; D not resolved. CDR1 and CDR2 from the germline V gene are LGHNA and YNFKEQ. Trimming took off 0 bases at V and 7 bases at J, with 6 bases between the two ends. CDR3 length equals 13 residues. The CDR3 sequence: CASSQELGEKLFF. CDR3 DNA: TGTGCCAGCAGCCAAGAATTGGGTGAAAAACTGTTTTTT.

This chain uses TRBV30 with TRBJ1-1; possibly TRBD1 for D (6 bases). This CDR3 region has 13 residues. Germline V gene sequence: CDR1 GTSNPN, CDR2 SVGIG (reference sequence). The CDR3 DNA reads TGTGCAGGGGGGGTGGCCACCAACACTGAAGCTTTCTTT. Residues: CAGGVATNTEAFF. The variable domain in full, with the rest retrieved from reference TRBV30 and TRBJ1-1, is SQTIHQWPATLVQPVGSPLSLECTVEGTSNPNLYWYRQAAGRGLQLLFYSVGIGQISSEVPQNLSASRPQDRQFILSSKKLLLSDSGFYLCAGGVATNTEAFFGQGTRLTVV.

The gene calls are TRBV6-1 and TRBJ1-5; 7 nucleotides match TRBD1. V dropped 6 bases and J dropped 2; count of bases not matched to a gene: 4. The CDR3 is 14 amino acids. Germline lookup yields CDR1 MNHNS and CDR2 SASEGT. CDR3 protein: CASRDRDRNQPQHF. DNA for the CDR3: TGTGCCAGCAGAGACAGGGATCGCAATCAGCCCCAGCATTTT.

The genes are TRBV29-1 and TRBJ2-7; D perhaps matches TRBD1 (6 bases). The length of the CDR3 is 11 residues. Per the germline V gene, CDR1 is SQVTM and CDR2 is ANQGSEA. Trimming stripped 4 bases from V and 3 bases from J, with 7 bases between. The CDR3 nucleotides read TGCAGCGTTGGGGACAACTACGAGCAGTACTTC. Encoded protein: CSVGDNYEQYF.

CDR3 in amino acids: CSAVEGIEQFF. CDR3 sequence (DNA): TGCAGCGCGGTCGAGGGTATTGAGCAGTTCTTC. The chain combines TRBV29-1 with TRBJ2-1, with D possibly TRBD2 on 5 matching bases. In germline, CDR1 is SQVTM, CDR2 ANQGSEA. V shed 7 bases and J shed 9 bases, with 13 bases lying between them. The CDR3 runs to 11 residues.

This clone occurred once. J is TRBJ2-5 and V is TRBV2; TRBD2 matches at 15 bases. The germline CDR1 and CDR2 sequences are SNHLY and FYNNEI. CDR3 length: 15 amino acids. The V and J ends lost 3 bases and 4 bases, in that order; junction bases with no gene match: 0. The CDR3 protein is CASSEGLAGGETQYF. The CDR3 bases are TGTGCCAGCAGTGAGGGACTAGCGGGAGGAGAGACCCAGTACTTC. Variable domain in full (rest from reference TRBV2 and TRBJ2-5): EPEVTQTPSHQVTQMGQEVILRCVPISNHLYFYWYRQILGQKVEFLVSFYNNEISEKSEIFDDQFSVERPDGSNFTLKIRSTKLEDSAMYFCASSEGLAGGETQYFGPGTRLLVL.

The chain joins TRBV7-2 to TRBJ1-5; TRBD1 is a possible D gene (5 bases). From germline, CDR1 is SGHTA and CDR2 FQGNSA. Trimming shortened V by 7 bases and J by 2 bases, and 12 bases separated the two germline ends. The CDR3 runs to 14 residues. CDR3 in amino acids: CASTQGGGNQPQHF. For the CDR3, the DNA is TGTGCCAGCACCCAGGGCGGGGGCAATCAGCCCCAGCATTTT. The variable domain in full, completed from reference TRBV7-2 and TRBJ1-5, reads GAGVSQSPSNKVTEKGKDVELRCDPISGHTALYWYRQSLGQGLEFLIYFQGNSAPDKSGLPSDRFSAERTGGSVSTLTIQRTQQEDSAVYLCASTQGGGNQPQHFGDGTRLSIL.

CDR3 region: CASSEAYEQYF. CDR3 nucleotide sequence: TGTGCCAGCAGTGAGGCCTACGAGCAGTACTTC. This chain connects TRBV2 to TRBJ2-7; no reliable D call. Germline lookup yields CDR1 SNHLY and CDR2 FYNNEI. V lost 3 bases and J lost 2, with 2 bases in between. This CDR3 comprises 11 residues. The complete variable domain, with remaining parts taken from reference TRBV2 and TRBJ2-7, reads EPEVTQTPSHQVTQMGQEVILRCVPISNHLYFYWYRQILGQKVEFLVSFYNNEISEKSEIFDDQFSVERPDGSNFTLKIRSTKLEDSAMYFCASSEAYEQYFGPGTRLTVT.